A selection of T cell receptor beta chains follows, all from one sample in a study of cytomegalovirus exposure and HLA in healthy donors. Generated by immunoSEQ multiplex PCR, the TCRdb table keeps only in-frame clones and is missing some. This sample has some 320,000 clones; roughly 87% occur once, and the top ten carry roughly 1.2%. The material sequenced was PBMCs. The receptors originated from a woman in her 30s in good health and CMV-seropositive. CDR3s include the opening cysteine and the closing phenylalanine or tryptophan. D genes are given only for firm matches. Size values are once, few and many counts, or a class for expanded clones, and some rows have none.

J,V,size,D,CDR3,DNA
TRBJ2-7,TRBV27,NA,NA,CASGYGPMLGEQYF,TGTGCCAGCGGGTATGGACCGATGCTGGGCGAGCAGTACTTC
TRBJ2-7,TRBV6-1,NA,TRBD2,CASSAGTSGTYEQYF,TGTGCCAGCAGTGCCGGGACTAGCGGAACCTACGAGCAGTACTTC
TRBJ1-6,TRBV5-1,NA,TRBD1,CATRTGDLNSPLHF,TGCGCCACCAGGACAGGGGACTTGAATTCACCCCTCCACTTT
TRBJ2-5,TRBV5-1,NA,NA,CASSLRASSVGETQYF,TGCGCCAGCAGCCTTCGGGCGTCGTCGGTCGGAGAGACCCAGTACTTC
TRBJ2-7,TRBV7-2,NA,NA,CASSLGGVRWTYEQYF,TGTGCCAGCAGCTTAGGAGGCGTCAGGTGGACCTACGAGCAGTACTTC
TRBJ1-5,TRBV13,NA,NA,CASSLRGAHQPQHF,TGTGCCAGCAGCTTACGGGGGGCGCATCAGCCCCAGCATTTT
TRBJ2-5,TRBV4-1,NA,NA,CASSLAQGRETQYF,TGCGCCAGCAGCCTAGCCCAGGGGCGAGAGACCCAGTACTTC
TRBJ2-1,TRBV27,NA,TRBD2,CASSPLWTSGSYNEQFF,TGTGCCAGCAGTCCCCTTTGGACTAGCGGGAGCTACAATGAGCAGTTCTTC
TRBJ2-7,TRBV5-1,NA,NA,CASSLQVGDTYEQYF,TGCGCCAGCAGCTTGCAAGTGGGGGACACCTACGAGCAGTACTTC
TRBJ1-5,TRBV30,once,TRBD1,CAWSGTGARNQPQHF,TGTGCCTGGAGTGGGACAGGGGCCCGCAATCAGCCCCAGCATTTT
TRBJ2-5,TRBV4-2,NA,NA,CASSRNLAQETQYF,TGTGCCAGCAGCCGAAACCTAGCTCAAGAGACCCAGTACTTC
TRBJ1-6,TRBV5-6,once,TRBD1,CASSFGTGFNSPLHF,TGTGCCAGCAGCTTTGGGACAGGATTTAATTCACCCCTCCACTTT
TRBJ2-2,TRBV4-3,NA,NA,CASSQDQGYTGELFF,TGCGCCAGCAGCCAAGATCAGGGTTACACCGGGGAGCTGTTTTTT
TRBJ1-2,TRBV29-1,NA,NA,CSVDLRGPAGYTF,TGCAGCGTTGATCTTCGGGGACCGGCTGGCTACACCTTC
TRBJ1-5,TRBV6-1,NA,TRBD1,CASRGVGQANQPQHF,TGTGCCAGCAGAGGCGTAGGACAGGCCAATCAGCCCCAGCATTTT
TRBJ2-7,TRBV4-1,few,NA,CASSTGSYEQYF,TGCGCCAGCAGCACTGGCTCCTACGAGCAGTACTTC
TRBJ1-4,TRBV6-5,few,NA,CASSPWLREKLFF,TGTGCCAGCAGCCCATGGTTAAGGGAAAAACTGTTTTTT
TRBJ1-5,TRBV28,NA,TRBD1,CASSLGQGMGQPQHF,TGTGCCAGCAGTCTGGGACAGGGAATGGGTCAGCCCCAGCATTTT
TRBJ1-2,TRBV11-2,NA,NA,CASSLDGTGYGYTF,TGTGCCAGCAGCTTAGATGGGACTGGCTATGGCTACACCTTC
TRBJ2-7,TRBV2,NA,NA,CASSANSLYEQYF,TGTGCCAGCAGTGCGAACAGCCTCTACGAGCAGTACTTC
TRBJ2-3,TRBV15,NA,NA,CATSRGPASRTDTQYF,TGTGCCACCAGCAGAGGTCCGGCCTCTAGGACAGATACGCAGTATTTT
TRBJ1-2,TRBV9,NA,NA,CASSVVSLVEGGYTF,TGTGCCAGCAGCGTAGTTTCTCTTGTGGAAGGTGGCTACACCTTC
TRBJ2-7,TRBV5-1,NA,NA,CASSLVSSLYEQYF,TGCGCCAGCAGCTTGGTTTCTAGCCTCTACGAGCAGTACTTC
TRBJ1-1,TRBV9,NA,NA,CASSVDPQLGVNTEAFF,TGTGCCAGCAGCGTAGATCCCCAACTCGGAGTGAACACTGAAGCTTTCTTT
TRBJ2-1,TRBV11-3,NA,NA,CASSLDFGAHNEQFF,TGTGCCAGCAGCTTAGATTTCGGGGCCCACAATGAGCAGTTCTTC
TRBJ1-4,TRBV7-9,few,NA,CASSLRTEQKLFF,TGTGCCAGCAGCTTAAGGACGGAGCAAAAACTGTTTTTT
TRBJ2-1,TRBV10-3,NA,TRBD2,CAVGPTSGNHEQFF,TGTGCCGTCGGCCCCACTAGCGGGAACCATGAGCAGTTCTTC
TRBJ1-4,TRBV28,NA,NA,CASEGPWDEKLFF,TGTGCCAGCGAGGGGCCCTGGGATGAAAAACTGTTTTTT
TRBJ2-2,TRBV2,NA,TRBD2,CASTAGIAGELFF,TGTGCCAGCACAGCGGGAATAGCCGGGGAGCTGTTTTTT
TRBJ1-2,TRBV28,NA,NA,CASIDSGRRYGYTF,TGTGCCAGCATAGACTCGGGCCGCCGCTATGGCTACACCTTC
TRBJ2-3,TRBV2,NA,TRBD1,CASRDQGTGTDTQYF,TGTGCCAGCAGGGACCAAGGGACAGGGACAGATACGCAGTATTTT
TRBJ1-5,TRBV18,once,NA,CASSPGGRRAGNQPQHF,TGTGCCAGCTCACCTGGCGGCCGGCGGGCGGGCAATCAGCCCCAGCATTTT
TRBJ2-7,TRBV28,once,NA,CASSLSRQSNYEQYF,TGTGCCAGCAGTTTGAGTCGACAGAGTAACTACGAGCAGTACTTC
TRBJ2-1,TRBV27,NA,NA,CASSNFRTQYNEQFF,TGTGCCAGCAGTAACTTCCGGACACAGTACAATGAGCAGTTCTTC
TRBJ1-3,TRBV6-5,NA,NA,CASFRVSGNTIYF,TGTGCCAGCTTTAGGGTCTCTGGAAACACCATATATTTT
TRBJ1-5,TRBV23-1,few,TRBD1,CASSQRQGDSNQPQHF,TGCGCCAGCAGTCAAAGACAGGGCGATAGCAATCAGCCCCAGCATTTT
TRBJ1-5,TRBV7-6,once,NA,CASSKRADQPQHF,TGTGCCAGCAGCAAAAGGGCGGATCAGCCCCAGCATTTT
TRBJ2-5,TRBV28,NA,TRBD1,CASSLSPDRAQETQYF,TGTGCCAGCAGTTTATCCCCGGACAGGGCCCAAGAGACCCAGTACTTC
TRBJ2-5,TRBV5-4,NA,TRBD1,CASREGTDQETQYF,TGTGCCAGCAGAGAAGGGACAGACCAAGAGACCCAGTACTTC
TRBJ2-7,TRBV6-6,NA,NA,CASSYPTGQYEQYF,TGTGCCAGCAGTTACCCGACGGGCCAGTACGAGCAGTACTTC
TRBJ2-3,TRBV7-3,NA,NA,CASSPVGMGSDTQYF,TGTGCCAGCAGCCCGGTCGGGATGGGCTCAGATACGCAGTATTTT
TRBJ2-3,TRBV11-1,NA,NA,CATLSGRTQYF,TGTGCCACTCTGTCCGGTAGGACCCAGTATTTT
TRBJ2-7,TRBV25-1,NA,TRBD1,CASSDRGRASYEQYF,TGTGCCAGCAGCGACAGGGGGCGCGCCTCCTACGAGCAGTACTTC
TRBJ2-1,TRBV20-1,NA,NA,CSVIQGNEQFF,TGCAGCGTAATCCAGGGCAATGAGCAGTTCTTC
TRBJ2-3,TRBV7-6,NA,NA,CASSLLPDSTDTQYF,TGTGCCAGCAGCTTACTACCAGATTCCACAGATACGCAGTATTTT